Listed here are 11 T cell receptor beta chains from one sample, sequenced in a study of Ad26.COV2.S vaccination and SARS-CoV-2 variants (dated by TCRdb to 2020 to 2023). Taken with the paper, the label for treatment or condition translates to: 15 to 20 received Ad26.COV2.S at low or high dose, single or two shots; roughly five received placebo; per-sample allocation not given. For vaccine and placebo recipients, repertoires were sequenced using samples collected on day 63 after the first injection. The library was made by the immunoSEQ multiplex PCR assay. TCRdb carries this immuneACCESS record with in-frame sequences only. Its versions omit some clonotypes, under half of them owing to an unresolved V gene in the studies checked, with the rest unexplained. Here the sample has approximately 450,000 clones; approximately 92% occur a single time. In total, the top ten clones hold 12% of the sample.

The sample consisted of peripheral blood, taken in a trial of Ad26.COV2.S vaccine versus placebo. Receptors were obtained from a person aged 18-65 years who received the Ad26.COV2.S COVID-19 vaccine or a placebo.

The genes are TRBV7-9 and TRBJ2-2; D ambiguous. Germline CDR1 is SEHNR and CDR2 is FQNEAQ (reference sequence). CDR3 size: 12 residues. V lost 5 bases to trimming and J lost 6 bases, with 7 bases between them. CDR3 DNA sequence: TGTGCCAGCAGCCCATCCTCCGGGGAGCTGTTTTTT. It encodes CASSPSSGELFF.

This clone occurred once. The rearrangement uses TRBV27 and TRBJ1-4; 9 nucleotides agree with TRBD1. Per germline, CDR1 MNHEY and CDR2 SMNVEV (reference sequence). This CDR3 contains 16 residues. With 4 bases clipped from V and 11 bases from J, the junction kept 14 bases outside the gene matches. In DNA, the CDR3 is TGTGCCAGCAGTTCGATAACAGGGACAGGGATGAATAAACTGTTTTTT. Protein sequence: CASSSITGTGMNKLFF.

The V gene is TRBV28, the J gene TRBJ1-1, with 7 bases lining up with TRBD1. Germline V CDR1 and CDR2: MDHEN, SYDVKM. CDR3 size: 15 residues. Trimming removed 5 bases from V and 1 base from J; junction bases left unmatched: 7. CDR3 sequence reads: CASSPRQGGNTEAFF. The CDR3 nucleotides read TGTGCCAGCAGTCCGAGACAGGGTGGGAACACTGAAGCTTTCTTT.

V usage is TRBV9 and J usage is TRBJ1-6; no definite D call. The CDR3 extends over 15 amino acids. The V end was cut by 2 bases, the J end by 6 bases, with 12 bases between. Germline CDR1 is SGDLS and CDR2 is YYNGEE. The CDR3 spells CASSVTNGGNSPLHF. The CDR3 bases are TGTGCCAGCAGCGTGACGAACGGCGGTAATTCACCCCTCCACTTT.

This chain connects TRBV3-1 (or the pseudogene TRBV3-2) to TRBJ2-7, with D perhaps matching TRBD2 (5 bases). V was shortened by 4 bases and J by 7 bases, with 17 bases between the two germline ends. The length of the CDR3 is 14 residues. The germline V gene has CDR1 LGHDT and CDR2 YNNKEL (reference sequence). In DNA form, the CDR3 reads TGTGCCAGCAGCCCCTCGTCCATTGCGGGTGAGCAGTACTTC. Translation gives CASSPSSIAGEQYF.

This sequence joins TRBV4-1 and TRBJ2-2, with D perhaps TRBD2 (5 bases). CDR3 length: 18 amino acids. Germline V gives CDR1 MGHRA, CDR2 YSYEKL. Trimming took 6 bases from V and 2 from J, leaving 22 bases between them. CDR3 nucleotide sequence: TGCGCCAGCAGGCATAGTTCCCTGGGAGCGACTAACACCGGGGAGCTGTTTTTT. Protein sequence: CASRHSSLGATNTGELFF.

The gene calls are TRBV27 and TRBJ2-3; 7 bases match TRBD2. The V gene end was trimmed by 6 bases and the J gene end by 5 bases; junction bases not matched to a gene: 14. This CDR3 is built from 16 residues. CDR1 MNHEY and CDR2 SMNVEV come from the germline V gene (reference sequence). CDR3 sequence reads: CASRPYRAGEQDTQYF. DNA of the CDR3: TGTGCCAGCAGACCGTATAGGGCGGGAGAGCAAGATACGCAGTATTTT.

This chain uses TRBV5-1 with TRBJ2-3; unclear D gene. The CDR3 is 15 amino acids. V was cut by 3 bases and J by 0 bases, with 11 bases left in between. In germline, CDR1 is SGHRS, CDR2 YFSETQ. As DNA, the CDR3 is TGCGCCAGCAGCTGGATAAGTACTAGCACAGATACGCAGTATTTT. The encoded protein is CASSWISTSTDTQYF.

The chain combines TRBV3-1 (or the pseudogene TRBV3-2) with TRBJ2-2; tentative D call: TRBD1 (7 bases). The V and J ends lost 1 base and 5 bases respectively, with 8 bases between them. Germline CDR1 LGHDT, CDR2 YNNKEL (reference sequence). CDR3 length: 14 residues. The CDR3 bases are TGTGCCAGCAGCCAAGCAGGGGGGACCGGGGAGCTGTTTTTT. Amino acid sequence: CASSQAGGTGELFF.

The rearrangement joins TRBV30 to TRBJ2-1, with D hard to call. V lost 2 bases and J 15 bases, leaving 20 bases between the germline ends. The length of the CDR3 is 13 residues. Germline CDR1 reads GTSNPN; CDR2 reads SVGIG (reference sequence). The CDR3 DNA is TGTGCCTGGAGTCCAACCTATCCCCGGCTTTCGTTCTTC. Translated: CAWSPTYPRLSFF.

V usage is TRBV30 and J usage is TRBJ2-1; the D is unclear. Trimming took 4 bases from V and 12 from J, leaving 19 bases between them. This CDR3 spans 13 amino acids. Germline loops: CDR1 GTSNPN, CDR2 SVGIG (reference sequence). This CDR3 is CAWTSSHLRGQFF. The CDR3, as DNA: TGTGCCTGGACATCGTCTCACCTACGCGGGCAGTTCTTC.